These 15 T cell receptor beta chains were sequenced from one sample in a study of control samples from healthy donors and cancer patients. Sequencing was performed with immunoSEQ multiplex PCR; in TCRdb, only in-frame clones are kept and a portion is missing. The data hold roughly 120,000 clones, with roughly 90% observed a single time. Sequencing used blood. The receptors come from a man between 50 and 59 years old in good health.

The chain recombines TRBV30 with TRBJ1-4; D is unresolved. This CDR3 comprises 16 residues. Germline assignment: CDR1 GTSNPN and CDR2 SVGIG (reference sequence). Deletions cut 3 bases from V and 1 base from J, with 15 bases between. The CDR3 bases are TGTGCCTGGAGGTCCCCGGGCGCCCAAACTAATGAAAAACTGTTTTTT. It specifies CAWRSPGAQTNEKLFF.

V is TRBV6-2 or TRBV6-3 and J is TRBJ2-6, with no clear D. The CDR3 runs to 15 residues. The germline V and J ends were trimmed by 0 bases and 0 bases, with 3 bases remaining between them. Germline V gives CDR1 MNHEY, CDR2 SVGEGT. CDR3 sequence: CASSYSSSGANVLTF. The CDR3 DNA reads as TGTGCCAGCAGTTACTCGAGCTCTGGGGCCAACGTCCTGACTTTC.

The gene calls are TRBV7-8 and TRBJ2-1; D uncertain. The CDR3 covers 13 residues. V was trimmed by 3 bases and J by 5 bases, leaving 8 bases between them. Germline V gives CDR1 SGHVS, CDR2 FQNEAQ. CDR3 nucleotide sequence: TGTGCCAGCAGCTTGGACCGCGACAATGAGCAGTTCTTC. Protein: CASSLDRDNEQFF. The full variable domain, completed using reference TRBV7-8 and TRBJ2-1, is GAGVSQSPRYKVAKRGQDVALRCDPISGHVSLFWYQQALGQGPEFLTYFQNEAQLDKSGLPSDRFFAERPEGSVSTLKIQRTQQEDSAVYLCASSLDRDNEQFFGPGTRLTVL.

This clone was detected many times. The CDR3 bases are TGTGCCAGCTATTCCGGGACAGGATACAATGAGCAGTTCTTC. It yields the protein CASYSGTGYNEQFF. The V call is TRBV2, the J call TRBJ2-1, with TRBD1 matching over 8 bases. Germline lookup yields CDR1 SNHLY and CDR2 FYNNEI. Trimming at V came to 8 bases and at J to 4 bases, leaving 7 bases not matched to a gene. CDR3 length equals 14 residues.

The CDR3 DNA follows: TGTGCCAGCAGCCAAGGGACCTCTTGGCCCTACGAGCAGTACTTC. It specifies CASSQGTSWPYEQYF. The chain recombines TRBV3-1 (or the pseudogene TRBV3-2) with TRBJ2-7; D is unresolved. Trimming pared 1 base from V and 2 bases from J, leaving 12 bases between. CDR1 and CDR2 (germline): LGHDT, YNNKEL (reference sequence). The CDR3 totals 15 residues.

The chain has TRBV3-1 (or the pseudogene TRBV3-2) and TRBJ1-1, with TRBD1 matching 7 bases. CDR1 and CDR2 from the germline V gene are LGHDT and YNNKEL (reference sequence). J was trimmed by 0 bases and V by 3 bases; bases with no gene match: 7. The CDR3 contains 16 residues. The chain's CDR3 is CASSQEGAFMNTEAFF. The CDR3, as DNA: TGTGCCAGCAGCCAGGAGGGGGCGTTCATGAACACTGAAGCTTTCTTT.

The chain is built from TRBV4-3 and TRBJ1-1, with D perhaps matching TRBD1 (5 bases). The CDR3 length is 14 residues. The ends were cut back, 5 bases at V and 2 bases at J, with 12 bases in the middle. Germline V gene sequence: CDR1 LGHNA, CDR2 YSLEER. The CDR3 nucleotides read TGCGCCAGCAGCGACGTGGGGGGAAACACTGAAGCTTTCTTT. Amino acid sequence: CASSDVGGNTEAFF.

This clone was seen a few times. The rearrangement links TRBV6-1 to TRBJ1-2, with 8 bases identical to TRBD1. V was clipped by 3 bases and J by 4 bases; unmatched bases: 7. This CDR3 comprises 15 residues. Germline CDR1 MNHNS, CDR2 SASEGT. The DNA of the CDR3 is TGTGCCAGCAGTGATACAGGGGGGCTATCCTATGGCTACACCTTC. As protein: CASSDTGGLSYGYTF.

V gene TRBV3-1 (or the pseudogene TRBV3-2) combines with J gene TRBJ2-7; perhaps D is TRBD1 or TRBD2 (5 bases each). The germline V gene encodes CDR1 LGHDT and CDR2 YNNKEL (reference sequence). Trimming pared 1 base from V and 0 bases from J, leaving 13 bases between. The CDR3 has 16 amino acids. The CDR3 nucleotides read TGTGCCAGCAGCCAAGTAATAGGGACCAGCTCCTACGAGCAGTACTTC. It is translated as CASSQVIGTSSYEQYF.

The chain employs TRBV7-8 and TRBJ1-3; the match to TRBD1 covers 7 bases. The CDR3 runs 15 residues. The J segment lost 1 base and the V segment lost 4 bases, leaving 4 bases of the junction unmatched. Germline loops: CDR1 SGHVS, CDR2 FQNEAQ. CDR3 bases: TGTGCCAGCAGCTATACACAGGGGTCTGGAAACACCATATATTTT. Translation gives CASSYTQGSGNTIYF.

This chain links TRBV29-1 with TRBJ2-6; 9 positions match TRBD1. The germline V gene encodes CDR1 SQVTM and CDR2 ANQGSEA. CDR3 length: 18 residues. Germline trimming cut 4 bases from V and 0 bases from J; bases unmatched to any gene: 10. The chain's CDR3 is CSVAAGTGPISGANVLTF. DNA of the CDR3: TGCAGCGTTGCCGCCGGGACAGGGCCTATCTCTGGGGCCAACGTCCTGACTTTC.

In the case of this clone: The sample contains more than one DNA sequence encoding this CDR3. The chain recombines TRBV27 with TRBJ1-2; TRBD1 matches at 11 bases. The CDR3 has 13 amino acids. The V gene end was trimmed by 7 bases and the J gene end by 8 bases; junction bases not matched to a gene: 6. Germline V lookup: CDR1 MNHEY, CDR2 SMNVEV (reference sequence). The CDR3 loop is CASTGQGAQGYTF. The CDR3 DNA is TGTGCCAGCACTGGACAGGGGGCGCAAGGCTACACCTTC.

The J gene is TRBJ2-3, the V gene TRBV12-3 or TRBV12-4; unclear D gene. The CDR3 runs to 13 residues. V shed 3 bases and J shed 6 bases, with 10 bases lying between them. The CDR3 region has the DNA TGTGCCAGCAGTTTGGCAGGATGGGATACGCAGTATTTT. This translates into CASSLAGWDTQYF.

V is TRBV27 and J is TRBJ1-5, with a possible D match to TRBD1 (5 bases). Between the trimmed V and J ends, which lost 6 bases and 4 bases, there was a span of 7 bases. In germline, CDR1 is MNHEY, CDR2 SMNVEV (reference sequence). CDR3 length: 12 residues. CDR3 coding DNA: TGTGCCAGCAGGGGACCAAATCAGCCCCAGCATTTT. This encodes CASRGPNQPQHF.

J is TRBJ2-5 and V is TRBV18; D is perhaps TRBD2 (6 bases). V shed 4 bases and J shed 5 bases, with 17 bases lying between them. The CDR3 is 15 amino acids. Germline loops: CDR1 KGHSH, CDR2 LQKENI. CDR3 DNA sequence: TGTGCCAGCTCACGCGGGACCGTTCTGGGTGAGACCCAGTACTTC. Protein sequence: CASSRGTVLGETQYF.